Included here is one T cell receptor beta chain sequence, with context. A far bigger clonotype differs at one base, so this is likely a read error. Only in-frame clones appear in the TCRdb table, and some are missing; sequencing was by immunoSEQ multiplex PCR. The sample has about 500,000 clones, roughly 80% seen once; the top ten hold 9.5% to 15%. In germline, CDR1 is LNHNV, CDR2 YYDKDF (reference sequence). CDR3 length: 17 residues. This specimen comes from a study of shared clonotypes between healthy human individuals. This clonotype was obtained from a woman aged 40 to 50 in good health. Some clones in this sample may be carry-over from other donors' samples. The chain links TRBV15 to TRBJ2-6, with D possibly matching TRBD1 (5 bases). The sample comprised PBMCs. The CDR3 DNA reads as TGTGCCACCAGCAGAGAGGGAACCAGCTCTGGGGCCGACGTCCTGACTTTC. Translated: CATSREGTSSGADVLTF.